These T cell receptor beta chains were read from a single sample in a study of blood T cell repertoires in COVID-19. Using immunoSEQ multiplex PCR, the repertoire was profiled, and TCRdb retains in-frame clones only, with some absent. The profile shows over 300,000 clones, roughly 82% of them singletons. Sequenced sample: peripheral blood. The receptors derive from a woman in her fifties or sixties with acute or convalescent COVID-19. Both conserved end residues are part of each CDR3. The D gene is left open where the match is weak. Clone size is given for some rows only: seen once, a few or many times, or a class if the clone is expanded.

d_call j_call clone_size v_call cdr3_length cdr3_aa cdr3_nt
. TRBJ1-3 . TRBV18 13 CASSLGRGQGIYF TGTGCCAGCTCACTCGGAAGAGGCCAGGGGATATATTTT
. TRBJ1-6 . TRBV7-9 13 CASSLAPGEPLHF TGTGCCAGCAGCTTAGCCCCGGGGGAACCCCTCCACTTT
TRBD1 TRBJ1-1 once TRBV6-5 14 CASSQTGGRTEAFF TGTGCCAGCAGCCAGACAGGGGGTAGAACTGAAGCTTTCTTT
TRBD1 TRBJ1-2 once TRBV28 16 CASRVNLGQGRYGYTF TGTGCCAGCAGAGTAAACCTGGGACAGGGCCGATATGGCTACACCTTC
. TRBJ1-2 . TRBV28 13 CASSTAGYSGYTF TGTGCCAGCAGTACTGCAGGGTACTCTGGCTACACCTTC
. TRBJ1-4 . TRBV5-1 15 CASRLAGQTNEKLFF TGCGCCAGCAGATTGGCTGGACAGACGAATGAAAAACTGTTTTTT
TRBD2 TRBJ2-7 . TRBV11-2 16 CASSPMGLAGGGEQYF TGTGCCAGCAGCCCGATGGGACTAGCGGGGGGCGGCGAGCAGTACTTC
. TRBJ1-6 . TRBV23-1 11 CARNRESPLHF TGCGCCAGGAACCGGGAGTCACCCCTCCACTTT
. TRBJ2-2 . TRBV28 14 CASLKQGVSGELFF TGTGCCAGCCTTAAACAGGGAGTGAGCGGGGAGCTGTTTTTT
. TRBJ2-5 few TRBV7-3 13 CASSPRVAETQYF TGTGCCAGCAGCCCCAGGGTAGCCGAGACCCAGTACTTC
. TRBJ1-1 . TRBV19 12 CASSIWNREAFF TGTGCCAGTAGTATCTGGAACAGAGAAGCTTTCTTT
TRBD2 TRBJ2-1 once TRBV30 12 CAWRGLAGFQFF TGTGCCTGGAGAGGACTAGCGGGATTTCAGTTCTTC
TRBD2 TRBJ2-7 . TRBV4-1 14 CASSPSGLSYEQYF TGCGCCAGCAGCCCTAGCGGCCTCTCCTACGAGCAGTACTTC
TRBD2 TRBJ2-3 . TRBV10-3 15 CAISVSGMFTDTQYF TGTGCCATCAGTGTTAGCGGGATGTTCACAGATACGCAGTATTTT
TRBD2 TRBJ2-2 . TRBV2 18 CASKLLAGRGSNTGELFF TGTGCCAGCAAGCTGCTAGCGGGAAGGGGCTCGAACACCGGGGAGCTGTTTTTT
. TRBJ2-6 . TRBV27 17 CASSLAGSSSGANVLTF TGTGCCAGCAGTTTAGCGGGGTCAAGCTCTGGGGCCAACGTCCTGACTTTC
. TRBJ1-5 . TRBV5-6 16 CASSLAGSYSNQPQHF TGTGCCAGCAGCTTAGCAGGCAGCTATAGCAATCAGCCCCAGCATTTT
TRBD2 TRBJ2-1 once TRBV28 16 CASSLAGTSPDNEQFF TGTGCCAGCAGTTTAGCCGGGACTAGCCCTGACAATGAGCAGTTCTTC
. TRBJ1-5 . TRBV19 15 CASSIVPYSNQPQHF TGTGCCAGTAGTATCGTTCCCTATAGCAATCAGCCCCAGCATTTT
TRBD1 TRBJ1-1 . TRBV29-1 14 CSVVADTGDTEAFF TGCAGCGTTGTGGCCGACACAGGGGACACTGAAGCTTTCTTT
. TRBJ2-3 . TRBV18 13 CASSPRATDTQYF TGTGCCAGCTCACCACGGGCCACAGATACGCAGTATTTT
. TRBJ2-5 . TRBV7-8 15 CASSLDYRAQETQYF TGTGCCAGCAGCTTAGATTACAGGGCGCAAGAGACCCAGTACTTC
. TRBJ2-2 . TRBV2 16 CASRPPTRRNTGELFF TGTGCCAGCAGACCACCTACTAGGAGAAACACCGGGGAGCTGTTTTTT
TRBD1 TRBJ1-2 once TRBV4-2 18 CASSQRYTGTGENYGYTF TGTGCCAGCAGCCAAAGATACACCGGGACAGGGGAGAACTATGGCTACACCTTC
. TRBJ1-1 . TRBV18 13 CASSPSQGAEAFF TGTGCCAGCTCGCCGAGCCAAGGGGCTGAAGCTTTCTTT
TRBD2 TRBJ2-1 . TRBV6-2/TRBV6-3 19 CASSSSLRLAGGPYNEQFF TGTGCCAGCAGTTCCTCCCTCCGACTAGCGGGAGGGCCATACAATGAGCAGTTCTTC
. TRBJ2-3 once TRBV29-1 14 CSVVFLQRTDTQYF TGCAGCGTTGTTTTTTTACAGCGCACAGATACGCAGTATTTT
. TRBJ1-1 . TRBV6-5 13 CASSYSLGHRSFF TGTGCCAGCAGTTACTCACTTGGGCACCGTTCATTCTTT
. TRBJ2-2 once TRBV4-1 16 CASSQEPRTGTGELFF TGCGCCAGCAGCCAAGAACCCCGAACGGGAACCGGGGAGCTGTTTTTT
. TRBJ2-7 . TRBV20-1 14 CSASRGSRAYEQYF TGCAGTGCTAGTCGTGGTAGCAGGGCCTACGAGCAGTACTTC
TRBD1 TRBJ2-7 once TRBV5-4 15 CASSRRDSNNYEQYF TGTGCCAGCAGCCGTCGGGACAGTAATAACTACGAGCAGTACTTC
TRBD1 TRBJ1-5 . TRBV19 14 CASRDRAWGQPQHF TGTGCCAGTAGAGACAGGGCCTGGGGTCAGCCCCAGCATTTT
TRBD2 TRBJ2-6 . TRBV29-1 17 CSVQGGTSHSGANVLTF TGCAGCGTTCAAGGCGGGACTAGCCACTCTGGGGCCAACGTCCTGACTTTC
. TRBJ1-4 . TRBV5-1 14 CASREQGSNEKLFF TGCGCCAGCAGAGAACAGGGATCTAATGAAAAACTGTTTTTT
. TRBJ2-3 . TRBV29-1 15 CSVEVPTGNTDTQYF TGCAGCGTTGAAGTTCCGACAGGTAACACAGATACGCAGTATTTT
TRBD2 TRBJ2-3 . TRBV7-3 17 CASSLTVREVGTDTQYF TGTGCCAGCAGCTTAACTGTGCGGGAGGTGGGCACAGATACGCAGTATTTT
TRBD1 TRBJ1-6 . TRBV5-1 16 CASSLQGAAGNSPLHF TGCGCCAGCAGCTTGCAGGGGGCAGCTGGGAATTCACCCCTCCACTTT
. TRBJ2-1 . TRBV19 12 CASRGSYNEQFF TGTGCCAGCCGGGGATCCTACAATGAGCAGTTCTTC
. TRBJ2-7 . TRBV6-5 16 CASSYVPRMDLYEQYF TGTGCCAGCAGTTACGTACCCCGGATGGACTTGTACGAGCAGTACTTC
. TRBJ2-1 once TRBV20-1 14 CSASLAGAANEQFF TGCAGTGCTAGTCTGGCGGGGGCTGCGAATGAGCAGTTCTTC
TRBD1 TRBJ2-1 . TRBV10-3 21 CAISGMWGQGGRTSLYNEQFF TGTGCCATCAGTGGTATGTGGGGACAGGGGGGCCGGACTAGCCTGTACAATGAGCAGTTCTTC
TRBD1 TRBJ2-7 . TRBV7-9 13 CASSPRTGWEQYF TGTGCCAGCAGCCCGCGGACAGGGTGGGAGCAGTACTTC
. TRBJ1-1 . TRBV29-1 11 CSAPFQAEAFF TGCAGCGCCCCCTTTCAGGCTGAAGCTTTCTTT
TRBD2 TRBJ2-7 . TRBV5-4 14 CASSSGLARHEQYF TGTGCCAGCAGTTCGGGACTAGCGAGGCACGAGCAGTACTTC
. TRBJ1-5 few TRBV2 15 CASSPGRLSNQPQHF TGTGCCAGCAGCCCAGGTCGGCTGTCGAATCAGCCCCAGCATTTT
TRBD2 TRBJ2-7 . TRBV7-2 18 CASSSDKASGSVPYEQYF TGTGCCAGCAGCTCAGATAAGGCTAGCGGGAGTGTGCCCTACGAGCAGTACTTC
. TRBJ2-1 . TRBV28 15 CASRPTTRDRGEQFF TGTGCCAGCAGACCTACGACAAGGGATCGGGGTGAGCAGTTCTTC
TRBD2 TRBJ2-1 . TRBV6-2/TRBV6-3 17 CASSYSRLAGVYNEQFF TGTGCCAGCAGTTATTCAAGACTAGCGGGAGTGTACAATGAGCAGTTCTTC
. TRBJ2-7 . TRBV5-8 13 CASSLYGSREQYF TGTGCCAGCAGCTTGTATGGGAGCCGCGAGCAGTACTTC
. TRBJ1-1 . TRBV3-1/TRBV3-2 14 CASSHQNSNTEAFF TGTGCCAGCAGCCATCAAAATTCGAACACTGAAGCTTTCTTT
TRBD1 TRBJ2-7 . TRBV9 14 CASTEGQEAYEQYF TGTGCCAGCACCGAGGGACAGGAAGCCTACGAGCAGTACTTC
. TRBJ2-7 . TRBV28 13 CASSRQGYGEQYF TGTGCCAGCAGTCGTCAGGGTTACGGCGAGCAGTACTTC